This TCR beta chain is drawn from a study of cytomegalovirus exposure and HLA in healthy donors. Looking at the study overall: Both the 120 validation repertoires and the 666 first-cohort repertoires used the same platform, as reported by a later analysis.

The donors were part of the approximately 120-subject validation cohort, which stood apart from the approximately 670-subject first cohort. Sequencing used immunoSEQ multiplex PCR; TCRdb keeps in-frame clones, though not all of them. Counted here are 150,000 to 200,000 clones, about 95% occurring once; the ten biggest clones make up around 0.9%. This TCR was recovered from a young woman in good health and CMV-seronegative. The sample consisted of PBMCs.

DNA for the CDR3: TGCGCCAGCAGCCAAACCGGGACAGGGAACAATGAGCAGTTCTTC. Translated: CASSQTGTGNNEQFF. The chain carries TRBV5-1 and TRBJ2-1; 9 nucleotides match TRBD1. V gave up 4 bases and J gave up 5 bases; unmatched junction bases: 7. CDR1 is SGHRS and CDR2 is YFSETQ in the germline V gene. This CDR3 region has 15 residues.